This entry lists 21 T cell receptor beta chains sequenced from one sample in a study of blood T cell repertoires in COVID-19. Clones were sequenced by immunoSEQ multiplex PCR, and TCRdb holds only the in-frame ones, with some missing. This sample yields 400,000 or so clones, of which approximately 88% are seen a single time; 2% to 2.5% belongs to the top ten. The material sequenced was PBMCs or T cells enriched from blood (not recorded which). The receptors stem from a woman aged 40-49 years with acute COVID-19.

The rearrangement links TRBV4-2 to TRBJ2-2; 13 nucleotides agree with TRBD2. The J segment lost 6 bases and the V segment lost 0 bases, leaving 7 bases of the junction unmatched. This CDR3 is 18 amino acids long. In germline, CDR1 is LGHNA, CDR2 YNFKEQ. This chain's CDR3 is CASSQEEGLAGVSGELFF. In DNA form, the CDR3 reads TGTGCCAGCAGCCAAGAAGAAGGACTAGCGGGGGTTTCCGGGGAGCTGTTTTTT.

This clone was counted once. A much larger clone sits a single nucleotide away, making a read error possible. This rearrangement joins TRBV18 to TRBJ1-1; weak D call: TRBD1 (5 bases). Germline V gene data show CDR1 as KGHSH and CDR2 as LQKENI. The CDR3 length is 14 residues. CDR3 nucleotide sequence: TGTGCCAGCTCACCAGAGACAGCCACGACTGAAACTTTCTTT. This codes for CASSPETATTETFF. The full variable domain, with the rest looked up from reference TRBV18 and TRBJ1-1, is NAGVMQNPRHLVRRRGQEARLRCSPMKGHSHVYWYRQLPEEGLKFMVYLQKENIIDESGMPKERFSAEFPKEGPSILRIQQVVRGDSAAYFCASSPETATTETFFGQGTRLTVV.

The chain links TRBV5-6 to TRBJ1-3; D is perhaps TRBD1 (6 bases). Per germline, CDR1 SGHDT and CDR2 YYEEEE. Trimming took 4 bases from V and 1 from J, leaving 9 bases between them. This CDR3 is 14 amino acids long. CDR3 loop: CASSIRGSGNTIYF. CDR3 nucleotides: TGTGCCAGCAGCATAAGGGGGTCTGGAAACACCATATATTTT. Drawing the rest from reference TRBV5-6 and TRBJ1-3, the complete variable domain is DAGVTQSPTHLIKTRGQQVTLRCSPKSGHDTVSWYQQALGQGPQFIFQYYEEEERQRGNFPDRFSGHQFPNYSSELNVNALLLGDSALYLCASSIRGSGNTIYFGEGSWLTVV.

The chain recombines TRBV3-1 (or the pseudogene TRBV3-2) with TRBJ1-1; TRBD1 aligns across 7 bases. Germline CDR1 LGHDT, CDR2 YNNKEL (reference sequence). The CDR3 is made up of 14 amino acids. V dropped 0 bases and J dropped 4; count of bases not matched to a gene: 2. The CDR3 is CASSQETGFTEAFF. CDR3 nucleotide sequence: TGTGCCAGCAGCCAAGAGACAGGGTTCACTGAAGCTTTCTTT.

The chain recombines TRBV9 with TRBJ2-7; D uncertain. V gave up 0 bases and J gave up 3 bases, with 7 bases separating them. The length of the CDR3 is 13 residues. Per germline, CDR1 SGDLS and CDR2 YYNGEE. CDR3 DNA: TGTGCCAGCAGCGTAGATCCCAGCTACGAGCAGTACTTC. It codes for CASSVDPSYEQYF.

Comment on this clone: This CDR3 is also generated by other DNA sequences in the sample. The chain has TRBV3-1 (or the pseudogene TRBV3-2) and TRBJ2-5, with D maybe TRBD2 (6 bases). The ends were cut back, 3 bases at V and 4 bases at J, with 6 bases in the middle. Germline V gene lookup returns CDR1 LGHDT and CDR2 YNNKEL (reference sequence). CDR3 length: 12 residues. The CDR3 is CASSQGGETQYF. Written as DNA, the CDR3 is TGTGCCAGCAGCCAGGGGGGAGAGACCCAGTACTTC.

This rearrangement joins TRBV19 to TRBJ1-1, with 7 bases fitting TRBD1. Germline V lookup: CDR1 LNHDA, CDR2 SQIVND (reference sequence). V dropped 5 bases and J dropped 0; count of bases not matched to a gene: 6. This CDR3 has 15 amino acids. CDR3 protein: CASSATGQLNTEAFF. The CDR3 coding sequence is TGTGCCAGTAGTGCTACGGGACAGCTGAACACTGAAGCTTTCTTT.

The chain has TRBV11-2 and TRBJ2-3; 11 positions agree with TRBD2. V lost 1 base, J lost 1 base, and 10 bases stayed unmatched. The CDR3 has 19 amino acids. Per germline, CDR1 SGHAT and CDR2 FQNNGV. The CDR3 DNA reads as TGTGCCAGCAGCTTAGTTCTAGCGGGGGGCAAGGGGGGCACAGATACGCAGTATTTT. Its translation: CASSLVLAGGKGGTDTQYF.

This clone has a single count. The chain combines TRBV30 with TRBJ2-5; D is perhaps TRBD1 (5 bases). Germline assignment: CDR1 GTSNPN and CDR2 SVGIG (reference sequence). V lost 0 bases and J 1 base, leaving 9 bases between the germline ends. The CDR3 runs 14 residues. The DNA of the CDR3 is TGTGCCTGGAGTGTCGGCAGGGCCCAAGAGACCCAGTACTTC. Translation: CAWSVGRAQETQYF.

This chain connects TRBV11-2 to TRBJ2-3; D remains ambiguous. Looked up from germline, CDR1 is SGHAT and CDR2 is FQNNGV. The CDR3 runs to 15 residues. V dropped 2 bases and J dropped 2 bases, with 11 bases sitting between them. The CDR3 coding sequence is TGTGCCAGCAGCTTAAGGTATCAGGTCACAGATACGCAGTATTTT. This codes for CASSLRYQVTDTQYF.

Worth noting for this clone: The sample contains more than one DNA sequence encoding this CDR3. The chain recombines TRBV7-9 with TRBJ2-7; 8 bases are shared with TRBD1. The CDR3 sequence is 14 residues long. J lost 2 bases, V lost 1 base, and 1 base had no gene match. Germline V gene data show CDR1 as SEHNR and CDR2 as FQNEAQ (reference sequence). The CDR3 coding sequence is TGTGCCAGCAGCTTAGGACAGGGGACCTACGAGCAGTACTTC. As protein: CASSLGQGTYEQYF.

The chain couples TRBV19 to TRBJ1-2, with D maybe TRBD1 (6 bases). Per the germline V gene, CDR1 is LNHDA and CDR2 is SQIVND (reference sequence). V was trimmed by 6 bases and J by 0 bases, leaving 14 bases between them. This CDR3 is built from 15 residues. The CDR3 sequence: CASRGTGSANYGYTF. In DNA, the CDR3 is TGTGCCAGTAGGGGAACAGGGTCCGCTAACTATGGCTACACCTTC.

This clone was picked up one time. The chain has TRBV5-5 and TRBJ2-7, with TRBD1 matching 7 bases. The CDR3 covers 14 residues. Trimming removed 4 bases from V and 8 bases from J; junction bases left unmatched: 12. From germline, CDR1 is SGHKS and CDR2 YYEKEE (reference sequence). This chain's CDR3 is CASSESGQPWKQYF. The CDR3 nucleotides read TGTGCCAGCAGCGAGTCGGGACAGCCCTGGAAGCAGTACTTC.

This clone has a single count. The rearrangement joins TRBV6-5 to TRBJ1-2; D is possibly TRBD1 (5 bases). This CDR3 spans 13 amino acids. CDR1 and CDR2 from the germline V gene are MNHEY and SVGAGI. The V gene lost 2 bases and the J gene lost 9 bases, with 13 bases spanning the gap. Here the CDR3 DNA reads TGTGCCAGCAGTTACGACGGGACTGATCGCTACACCTTC. This codes for CASSYDGTDRYTF.

Only a few counts were recorded for this clone. J is TRBJ2-1 and V is TRBV18, with D perhaps matching TRBD1 (6 bases). CDR3 size: 17 residues. Trimming removed 3 bases at V and 1 base at J, with 16 bases between. Germline lookup yields CDR1 KGHSH and CDR2 LQKENI. DNA for the CDR3: TGTGCCAGCTCACCCTCAACCCGTCAGGGGTCCTACAATGAGCAGTTCTTC. It translates to CASSPSTRQGSYNEQFF. The full variable domain, completed using reference TRBV18 and TRBJ2-1, is NAGVMQNPRHLVRRRGQEARLRCSPMKGHSHVYWYRQLPEEGLKFMVYLQKENIIDESGMPKERFSAEFPKEGPSILRIQQVVRGDSAAYFCASSPSTRQGSYNEQFFGPGTRLTVL.

A few counts support this clone. The chain joins TRBV7-8 to TRBJ2-2; 8 bases fit TRBD2. The V gene's germline CDR1 is SGHVS and CDR2 FQNEAQ. The CDR3 totals 15 residues. V trimming: 2 bases; J trimming: 2 bases; junction bases outside the gene matches: 1. CDR3 in amino acids: CASSLSGGNTGELFF. The CDR3 DNA sequence: TGTGCCAGCAGCTTAAGCGGGGGCAACACCGGGGAGCTGTTTTTT.

Only one count was recorded for this clone. The J gene is TRBJ1-5, the V gene TRBV19, with unresolved D. The CDR3 is 14 residues long. V dropped 7 bases and J dropped 2 bases, with 12 bases sitting between them. In germline, CDR1 is LNHDA, CDR2 SQIVND (reference sequence). This CDR3 is CASTPRGGNQPQHF. The CDR3 DNA is TGTGCCAGTACCCCCCGGGGTGGCAATCAGCCCCAGCATTTT. The full variable domain, rest sourced from reference TRBV19 and TRBJ1-5, is DGGITQSPKYLFRKEGQNVTLSCEQNLNHDAMYWYRQDPGQGLRLIYYSQIVNDFQKGDIAEGYSVSREKKESFPLTVTSAQKNPTAFYLCASTPRGGNQPQHFGDGTRLSIL.

The genes are TRBV30 and TRBJ2-2, with 8 nucleotides matching TRBD1. The V gene's germline CDR1 is GTSNPN and CDR2 SVGIG (reference sequence). CDR3 size: 14 residues. The V segment lost 3 bases and the J segment 7 bases; nucleotides outside the gene matches: 7. The CDR3 nucleotides are TGTGCCTGGAGCCGGGACAGGTTAAGCGGGGAGCTGTTTTTT. It specifies CAWSRDRLSGELFF. The whole variable domain, filled in from reference TRBV30 and TRBJ2-2, reads SQTIHQWPATLVQPVGSPLSLECTVEGTSNPNLYWYRQAAGRGLQLLFYSVGIGQISSEVPQNLSASRPQDRQFILSSKKLLLSDSGFYLCAWSRDRLSGELFFGEGSRLTVL.

This rearrangement joins TRBV6-5 to TRBJ1-2, with 10 nucleotides matching TRBD1. V shed 6 bases, J shed 2 bases, and the junction held 6 bases outside the gene matches. Germline V gene lookup returns CDR1 MNHEY and CDR2 SVGAGI. The CDR3 runs 15 residues. CDR3 bases: TGTGCCAGCAGCCGTCCGGGACAGGGGAACTATGGCTACACCTTC. Translated: CASSRPGQGNYGYTF.

The chain employs TRBV10-1 and TRBJ2-7; TRBD1 matches at 9 bases. Germline trimming cut 8 bases from V and 2 bases from J; bases unmatched to any gene: 7. This CDR3 spans 14 amino acids. Germline CDR1 and CDR2: WNHNN and SYGVQD (reference sequence). The CDR3 DNA follows: TGCGCCAGCCCTCGGGACAGGGAGACCTACGAGCAGTACTTC. Translated, it gives CASPRDRETYEQYF.

This rearrangement joins TRBV6-1 to TRBJ2-2, with 13 bases that match TRBD2. With 4 bases clipped from V and 5 bases from J, the junction kept 7 bases outside the gene matches. CDR3 length: 17 residues. Germline V gives CDR1 MNHNS, CDR2 SASEGT. CDR3 sequence (DNA): TGTGCCAGCAGTGCACTAGCGGGGGGGCCGTTTACCGGGGAGCTGTTTTTT. Its translation is CASSALAGGPFTGELFF.